This T cell receptor beta chain originates from a study of early T cells in non-severe SARS-CoV-2 infection. TCRdb used MiXCR to reprocess the 5' RACE reads, holding one entry per CDR3 protein. Of roughly 70,000 distinct CDR3 sequences in the sample, 20% to 25% are singletons; the top ten hold 16%. This clonotype showed up just a few times. Trimming took 3 bases from V and 2 from J; bases not matched to a gene: 5. The CDR3 totals 16 residues. The V gene's germline CDR1 is SGHAT and CDR2 FQNNGV. The sequence was collected from an adult who was a healthcare worker with PCR-confirmed SARS-CoV-2 infection or an uninfected control (not recorded which). The genes are TRBV11-2 and TRBJ2-3, with 10 nucleotides matching TRBD2. The sample here was whole blood, taken at baseline. This CDR3 reads CASSLLAGVYTDTQYF. CDR3 sequence (DNA): TGTGCCAGCAGCTTGCTAGCGGGGGTTTACACAGATACGCAGTATTTT.